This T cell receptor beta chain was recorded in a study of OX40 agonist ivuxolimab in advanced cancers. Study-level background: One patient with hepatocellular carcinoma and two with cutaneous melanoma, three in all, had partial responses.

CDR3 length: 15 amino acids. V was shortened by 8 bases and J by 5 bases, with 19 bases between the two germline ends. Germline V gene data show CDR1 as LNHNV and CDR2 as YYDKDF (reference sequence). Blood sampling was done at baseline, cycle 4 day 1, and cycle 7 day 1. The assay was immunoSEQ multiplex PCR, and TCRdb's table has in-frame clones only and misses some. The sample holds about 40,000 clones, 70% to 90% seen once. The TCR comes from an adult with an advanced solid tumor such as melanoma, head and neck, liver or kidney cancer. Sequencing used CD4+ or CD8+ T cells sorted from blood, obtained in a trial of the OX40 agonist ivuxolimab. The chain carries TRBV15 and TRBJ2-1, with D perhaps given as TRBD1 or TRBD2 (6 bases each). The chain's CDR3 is CATFFAPGADNEQFF. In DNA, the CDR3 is TGTGCCACCTTTTTTGCACCGGGGGCCGACAATGAGCAGTTCTTC.